This T cell receptor (beta chain) was sequenced during a study of T-cell reconstitution after alpha-beta-depleted transplantation in children. Construction of the TCRbeta library involved unique molecular identifiers. TCRdb passed the PCR reads through MiXCR, listing each CDR3 protein once. The sample yields hundreds of thousands of distinct CDR3 sequences, approximately 13% seen once. The CDR3 covers 14 residues. Trimming removed 1 base at V and 5 bases at J, with 12 bases between. Per germline, CDR1 SEHNR and CDR2 FQNEAQ (reference sequence). This clonotype has more than one count but fewer than ten. Its target is not known. General study findings and limits: Once a year had passed after transplant, T-cell counts and diversity came mostly from newly produced T cells. Several hundred expanded graft clones reportedly supplied alpha-beta T cells about two months after transplant. For some patients, TCRbeta diversity was high at day 60 because of recipient T cells and thymic progenitors that survived.

The sample was PBMCs, mostly from graft donor cells, taken 360 days after TCRalphabeta/CD19-depleted stem cell transplant. The receptor was derived from a male patient between 10 and 17 years old who had a stem cell transplant for acute myeloid leukemia, so the T cells may come from the graft donor. J is TRBJ2-7 and V is TRBV7-9, with D possibly matching TRBD2 (5 bases). CDR3 amino acids: CASSLVEGAHEQYF. The CDR3 DNA reads TGTGCCAGCAGCTTAGTCGAGGGCGCCCACGAGCAGTACTTC. Full variable domain (rest looked up from reference TRBV7-9 and TRBJ2-7): DTGVSQNPRHKITKRGQNVTFRCDPISEHNRLYWYRQTLGQGPEFLTYFQNEAQLEKSRLLSDRFSAERPKGSFSTLEIQRTEQGDSAMYLCASSLVEGAHEQYFGPGTRLTVT.